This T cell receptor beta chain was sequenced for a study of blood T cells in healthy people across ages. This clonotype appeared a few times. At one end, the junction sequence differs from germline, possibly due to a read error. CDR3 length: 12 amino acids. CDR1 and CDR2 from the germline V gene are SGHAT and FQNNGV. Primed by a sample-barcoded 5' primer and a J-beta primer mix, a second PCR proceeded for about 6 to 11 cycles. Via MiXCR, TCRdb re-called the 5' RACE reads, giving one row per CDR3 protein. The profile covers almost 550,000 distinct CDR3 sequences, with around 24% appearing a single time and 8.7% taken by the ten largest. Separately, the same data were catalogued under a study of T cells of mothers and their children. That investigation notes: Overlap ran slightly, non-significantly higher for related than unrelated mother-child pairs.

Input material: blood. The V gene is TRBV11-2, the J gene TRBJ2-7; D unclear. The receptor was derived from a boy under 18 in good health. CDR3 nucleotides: TGTGCCAGCACCTCTTACAGAGACGAGCGGTACTTC. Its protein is CASTSYRDERYF.